These 31 T cell receptor beta chains came from one sample sequenced in a study of T cells in localized non-small cell lung cancer. TCRdb's copy holds only in-frame clones and misses some; the assay was immunoSEQ multiplex PCR. The table lists 30,000 to 45,000 clones, about 87% of them singletons. Sequenced here: peripheral blood, sampled before any cancer treatment. These receptors all stem from a woman aged 35 to 69 with stage I lung adenocarcinoma.

The chain employs TRBV18 and TRBJ1-1, with no clear D. CDR3 length: 14 amino acids. The V gene's germline CDR1 is KGHSH and CDR2 LQKENI. Between the trimmed V and J ends, which lost 2 bases and 1 base, there was a span of 8 bases. The CDR3 coding sequence is TGTGCCAGCTCACCATATCAGGAGAACACTGAAGCTTTCTTT. Its translation: CASSPYQENTEAFF.

The chain joins TRBV7-9 to TRBJ2-3; TRBD1 aligns across 7 bases. In germline, CDR1 is SEHNR, CDR2 FQNEAQ (reference sequence). The length of the CDR3 is 16 residues. V trimming: 4 bases; J trimming: 1 base; junction bases outside the gene matches: 8. This CDR3 reads CASSYWTGRGTDTQYF. CDR3 sequence (DNA): TGTGCCAGCAGCTATTGGACAGGAAGAGGCACAGATACGCAGTATTTT.

This clone counts as medium-sized. The chain carries TRBV7-9 and TRBJ2-1, with D unresolved. V shed 3 bases and J shed 6 bases, with 12 bases lying between them. Germline V gene sequence: CDR1 SEHNR, CDR2 FQNEAQ (reference sequence). The CDR3 covers 14 residues. In DNA, the CDR3 is TGTGCCAGCAGCTTTGAGTGGACGGCCAATGAGCAGTTCTTC. This gives the protein CASSFEWTANEQFF.

The rearrangement links TRBV19 to TRBJ1-5; TRBD1 matches at 7 bases. V shed 9 bases, J shed 5 bases, and the junction held 10 bases outside the gene matches. The germline CDR1 and CDR2 sequences are LNHDA and SQIVND (reference sequence). The CDR3 length is 14 residues. The CDR3 sequence: CASYSTGKDQPQHF. CDR3 DNA sequence: TGTGCCAGCTACTCGACAGGGAAGGATCAGCCCCAGCATTTT.

V is TRBV19 and J is TRBJ2-7; D uncertain. The CDR3 runs to 15 residues. The germline CDR1 and CDR2 sequences are LNHDA and SQIVND (reference sequence). Trimming cost V 3 bases and J 3 bases, with 15 bases left between them. This CDR3 is CASSIGPRPDYEQYF. For the CDR3, the DNA is TGTGCCAGTAGTATCGGGCCAAGGCCCGACTACGAGCAGTACTTC.

This chain joins TRBV11-2 and TRBJ2-7, with 9 bases aligning to TRBD1. The CDR3 consists of 15 residues. Trimming at V came to 1 base and at J to 2 bases, leaving 3 bases not matched to a gene. Germline V gives CDR1 SGHAT, CDR2 FQNNGV. CDR3 nucleotides: TGTGCCAGCAGCTTAGGGACAGGGGACGCCTACGAGCAGTACTTC. Protein product: CASSLGTGDAYEQYF.

The chain joins TRBV5-1 to TRBJ2-3; the D call may be TRBD1 or TRBD2 (5 bases each). Trimming left V 4 bases short and J 1 base short, with 16 bases between. The CDR3 length is 16 residues. The germline V gene encodes CDR1 SGHRS and CDR2 YFSETQ. Written as DNA, the CDR3 is TGCGCCAGCAGCCCCGGGGTGGGGGTGCGCACAGATACGCAGTATTTT. Translation gives CASSPGVGVRTDTQYF.

This chain connects TRBV19 to TRBJ1-5, with D uncertain. Germline assignment: CDR1 LNHDA and CDR2 SQIVND (reference sequence). There are 13 residues in the CDR3. The germline V and J ends were trimmed by 1 base and 6 bases, with 7 bases remaining between them. CDR3 nucleotide sequence: TGTGCCAGTAGTATAGGGATGGGTCAGCCCCAGCATTTT. Translated: CASSIGMGQPQHF.

This clone has only one observation. The V gene is TRBV2, the J gene TRBJ2-5; weak D call: TRBD1 (5 bases). V was trimmed by 3 bases and J by 2 bases, leaving 10 bases between them. Germline assignment: CDR1 SNHLY and CDR2 FYNNEI. The CDR3 consists of 14 residues. The CDR3 is CASSDGSGQETQYF. DNA for the CDR3: TGTGCCAGCAGTGATGGATCAGGGCAAGAGACCCAGTACTTC.

This chain connects TRBV10-3 to TRBJ2-7; 16 bases are a match to TRBD2. Trimming cost V 6 bases and J 5 bases; bases outside gene matches: 7. Germline CDR1 is ENHRY and CDR2 is SYGVKD. The CDR3 consists of 16 residues. CDR3 region: CAIRGTSGRASHEQYF. Here the CDR3 DNA reads TGTGCCATCAGAGGGACTAGCGGGAGGGCCAGCCACGAGCAGTACTTC.

This chain connects TRBV6-4 to TRBJ2-1; possibly TRBD2 for D (5 bases). The CDR3 is 15 residues long. Germline CDR1 MRHNA, CDR2 SNTAGT. Trimming removed 6 bases at V and 0 bases at J, with 12 bases between. For the CDR3, the DNA is TGTGCCAGCAGACCGACTGAGGGCTCCTACAATGAGCAGTTCTTC. Translating it yields CASRPTEGSYNEQFF.

By proportion, this clone is medium-sized. The chain has TRBV7-9 and TRBJ2-3; TRBD2 matches 10 bases. Germline values: CDR1 SEHNR, CDR2 FQNEAQ (reference sequence). Trimming at V came to 3 bases and at J to 2 bases, leaving 11 bases not matched to a gene. This CDR3 has 18 residues. The CDR3 bases are TGTGCCAGCAGCTTTCGGACTAGCGGACCCGTTACCACAGATACGCAGTATTTT. Its protein product is CASSFRTSGPVTTDTQYF. The full variable domain, rest sourced from reference TRBV7-9 and TRBJ2-3, is DTGVSQNPRHKITKRGQNVTFRCDPISEHNRLYWYRQTLGQGPEFLTYFQNEAQLEKSRLLSDRFSAERPKGSFSTLEIQRTEQGDSAMYLCASSFRTSGPVTTDTQYFGPGTRLTVL.

The rearrangement links TRBV2 to TRBJ2-1; TRBD1 or TRBD2 may be the D gene (6 bases each). Germline values: CDR1 SNHLY, CDR2 FYNNEI. The CDR3 consists of 14 residues. Between the trimmed V and J ends, which lost 8 bases and 12 bases, there was a span of 23 bases. In DNA form, the CDR3 reads TGTGCCAGCGTCTTTGACAGGACCTTGGGAGGGCAGTTCTTC. Translation gives CASVFDRTLGGQFF.

The V call is TRBV7-9, the J call TRBJ2-5, with 7 bases identical to TRBD2. V lost 3 bases, J lost 6 bases, and 19 bases stayed unmatched. Germline assignment: CDR1 SEHNR and CDR2 FQNEAQ (reference sequence). CDR3 length: 18 residues. For the CDR3, the DNA is TGTGCCAGCAGCTTCCCCGTTAGCGGCGGAGGGGAGGGAAAGACCCAGTACTTC. Translation: CASSFPVSGGGEGKTQYF.

The CDR3 coding sequence is TGTGCCAGCGCCGCACGGGGGCAGACTGAAGCTTTCTTT. It translates to CASAARGQTEAFF. The gene calls are TRBV6-1 and TRBJ1-1; weak D call: TRBD1 (6 bases). Trimming pared 8 bases from V and 5 bases from J, leaving 15 bases between. Germline-derived CDR1 and CDR2 are MNHNS and SASEGT. The CDR3 sequence is 13 residues long.

The chain carries TRBV5-1 and TRBJ2-7; 8 bases agree with TRBD1. V shed 2 bases and J 6 bases; nucleotides not matched to a gene: 10. Germline V lookup: CDR1 SGHRS, CDR2 YFSETQ. This CDR3 has 15 residues. CDR3 coding DNA: TGCGCCAGCAGCTTTGGGCCAGGGGGCTATCTCGAGCAGTACTTC. Translated, it gives CASSFGPGGYLEQYF.

V and J are TRBV6-5 and TRBJ1-2; no definite D call. The CDR3 has 15 residues. Germline values: CDR1 MNHEY, CDR2 SVGAGI. Trimming shortened V by 7 bases and J by 5 bases, and 20 bases separated the two germline ends. The CDR3 loop is CASTTGLPYGYGYTF. CDR3 coding DNA: TGTGCCAGCACCACCGGACTGCCCTACGGGTATGGCTACACCTTC.

The chain combines TRBV30 with TRBJ2-5; D remains unclear. Deletions cut 1 base from V and 9 bases from J, with 9 bases between. Germline CDR1 is GTSNPN and CDR2 is SVGIG (reference sequence). The CDR3 has 11 residues. In DNA, the CDR3 is TGTGCCTGGAGTGCACGCCGGGCCCAGTACTTC. It is translated as CAWSARRAQYF.

A note on this clone: Compared with germline, one end of the junction differs, possibly owing to a read error. The V call is TRBV7-2, the J call TRBJ2-3, with D perhaps matching TRBD2 (5 bases). The CDR3 is 13 residues long. Germline V CDR1 and CDR2: SGHTA, FQGNSA. DNA for the CDR3: TGTGCCAGCAGTTTAGACTACACAGATACGCAGTATTTT. As protein: CASSLDYTDTQYF.

V and J are TRBV28 and TRBJ2-7; D unresolved. V lost 8 bases and J 0 bases, leaving 20 bases between the germline ends. From germline, CDR1 is MDHEN and CDR2 SYDVKM. The CDR3 is made up of 16 amino acids. Written as DNA, the CDR3 is TGTGCCAGCCCCTCCCCCCCCCGGGCATACTCCTACGAGCAGTACTTC. Its protein product is CASPSPPRAYSYEQYF.

This clone was recorded once. The gene calls are TRBV30 and TRBJ1-5, with 7 bases matching TRBD1. From germline, CDR1 is GTSNPN and CDR2 SVGIG (reference sequence). CDR3 length: 15 residues. With V trimmed by 3 bases and J by 0 bases, 5 bases remained unmatched. This chain's CDR3 is CAWSRGGISNQPQHF. CDR3 bases: TGTGCCTGGAGCAGGGGGGGGATTAGCAATCAGCCCCAGCATTTT.

The rearrangement joins TRBV5-4 to TRBJ2-5; 9 nucleotides align to TRBD1. Germline CDR1 and CDR2: SGHNT and YYREEE (reference sequence). V was pared by 4 bases and J by 1 base, with 8 bases of the junction left unmatched. The length of the CDR3 is 16 residues. The CDR3 coding sequence is TGTGCCAGCAGCCCCCCGGACAGGGGCTCCCAAGAGACCCAGTACTTC. Translating gives CASSPPDRGSQETQYF.

The gene calls are TRBV5-1 and TRBJ1-1, with D hard to call. Germline CDR1 is SGHRS and CDR2 is YFSETQ. Trimming stripped 0 bases from V and 2 bases from J, with 8 bases between. The length of the CDR3 is 14 residues. Written as DNA, the CDR3 is TGCGCCAGCAGCTTGGCCGGGGATAACACTGAAGCTTTCTTT. Protein product: CASSLAGDNTEAFF.

The chain has TRBV14 and TRBJ2-7; perhaps TRBD2 as D (5 bases). Germline assignment: CDR1 SGHDN and CDR2 FVKESK. The V gene lost 0 bases and the J gene lost 0 bases, with 18 bases spanning the gap. The length of the CDR3 is 18 residues. In nucleotides, the CDR3 is TGTGCCAGCAGCCAAGATGAGGGAGAGGTTCTTGGCTCCTACGAGCAGTACTTC. Its translation: CASSQDEGEVLGSYEQYF.

J is TRBJ2-1 and V is TRBV30; 7 bases agree with TRBD2. Looked up from germline, CDR1 is GTSNPN and CDR2 is SVGIG (reference sequence). CDR3 length equals 17 residues. The CDR3 DNA follows: TGTGCGGCGGAGAGGGAGAATAGGCGGGAGTTTTACAATGAGCAGTTCTTC. It encodes CAAERENRREFYNEQFF.

CDR3 residues: CACRKGGVGTGELFF. The CDR3 coding sequence is TGTGCTTGTCGGAAGGGTGGTGTCGGCACCGGGGAGCTGTTTTTT. V gene TRBV7-7 combines with J gene TRBJ2-2; D is unresolved. CDR1 SSHAT and CDR2 FNYEAQ come from the germline V gene (reference sequence). CDR3 length: 15 residues.

The chain combines TRBV27 with TRBJ2-1; D is ambiguous. Per the germline V gene, CDR1 is MNHEY and CDR2 is SMNVEV (reference sequence). V lost 5 bases and J 0 bases, leaving 11 bases between the germline ends. CDR3 size: 15 residues. CDR3 protein: CASSPAVSSYNEQFF. The CDR3, as DNA: TGTGCCAGCAGTCCGGCAGTAAGCTCCTACAATGAGCAGTTCTTC.

Concerning this clone: This CDR3 is missing its conserved last phenylalanine or tryptophan, likely due to a read error. The limits of the CDR3 on the DNA are not certain, so only TCRdb's listed CDR3 is given. The chain joins TRBV7-9 to TRBJ1-2; the D call in the table, TRBD1, was not verified against the DNA. The CDR3 sequence runs 13 residues, both termini included. CDR1 is SEHNR and CDR2 is FQNEAQ in the germline V gene (reference sequence). The CDR3 loop reads CASSSPVSGTGAL.

The chain combines TRBV19 with TRBJ2-5; 7 positions match TRBD1. The CDR3 runs to 13 residues. Germline CDR1 reads LNHDA; CDR2 reads SQIVND (reference sequence). The J segment lost 1 base and the V segment lost 6 bases, leaving 2 bases of the junction unmatched. The CDR3 bases are TGTGCCAGTAGCGAGGGGGCCCAAGAGACCCAGTACTTC. Protein: CASSEGAQETQYF.

V usage is TRBV2 and J usage is TRBJ2-1, with 11 bases fitting TRBD2. Germline CDR1 SNHLY, CDR2 FYNNEI. The CDR3 runs 17 residues. Germline trimming cut 5 bases from V and 0 bases from J; bases unmatched to any gene: 6. CDR3 sequence (DNA): TGTGCCAGCAGTCGCCTAGCGGGAGGAGACTCCTACAATGAGCAGTTCTTC. Amino acids: CASSRLAGGDSYNEQFF.

The chain joins TRBV19 to TRBJ2-5; possibly TRBD2 for D (7 bases). The V gene lost 5 bases and the J gene lost 5 bases, with 18 bases spanning the gap. The CDR3 totals 15 residues. Germline V gene lookup returns CDR1 LNHDA and CDR2 SQIVND (reference sequence). Here the CDR3 DNA reads TGTGCCAGTAGTTCCGAGGGGGGGGTGAGTGAGACCCAGTACTTC. Translated: CASSSEGGVSETQYF. Full variable domain (missing parts from reference TRBV19 and TRBJ2-5): DGGITQSPKYLFRKEGQNVTLSCEQNLNHDAMYWYRQDPGQGLRLIYYSQIVNDFQKGDIAEGYSVSREKKESFPLTVTSAQKNPTAFYLCASSSEGGVSETQYFGPGTRLLVL.